The source of this TCR beta chain is a study of cytomegalovirus exposure and HLA in healthy donors (dated by TCRdb to 2015 to 2018). Regarding the complete study: The 666 repertoires of the first cohort and the 110 or so validation repertoires were produced on the same platform, according to a later analysis. The study aimed to test whether signatures of past pathogen exposure could be identified by cataloging public T cell receptors. A separate validation cohort of about 110 different subjects was used in addition to the approximately 670-subject first cohort. The study combined high-throughput TCR immunosequencing, statistical association of individual TCRs with disease status, and machine learning to predict cytomegalovirus infection status. The full study reports these points: It was suggested by the authors that the approach could potentially be generalized to other disease states and immunological phenotypes. In the study, 150 to 200 TCR beta chains were listed as associated with cytomegalovirus. A later analysis lacked HLA typing for the validation cohort, so it scored co-occurrence in that cohort across all 110 or so repertoires. In vitro tests confirmed that a few of the cytomegalovirus-associated TCR beta chains recognize cytomegalovirus antigens. A later analysis found that TCRs clustered in the first cohort also tended to co-occur in the 120 validation repertoires, with 94% of cluster scores above 0. While some public TCRs were present in many individuals, most TCR sequences turned up only very rarely across donors. The classifier was reported to diagnose cytomegalovirus status with high specificity and sensitivity in both the original cohort and the validation cohort.

V and J are trimmed by 6 bases and 3 bases, and the gene matches miss 12 bases of the junction. The CDR3 sequence holds 16 residues, the cysteine and phenylalanine included. The DNA shown is the 48-base CDR3, in frame from base 1. CDR1 and CDR2, per the germline V gene, are SNHLY and FYNNEI. Library preparation employed the immunoSEQ multiplex PCR assay. Regarding the original processing steps: A statistical classification framework was developed to diagnose cytomegalovirus status using the catalog of TCR beta chain sequences. TCRdb carries this immuneACCESS record with in-frame sequences only. Its versions omit some clonotypes, under half of them owing to an unresolved V gene in the studies checked, with the rest unexplained. From that table come the V and J calls and clone size; the DNA was used to work out D and trimming. The sample records 80,000 to 100,000 clones, roughly 93% of which are singletons. Around 2.1% of the sample comes from the top ten.

As for this clone: Its antigen is currently not known. Base qualities are not recorded, but no much larger clone differs from it by a single base.

The donors were included in the validation cohort of over a hundred subjects, a group kept apart from the roughly 700-subject first cohort. This sequence uses TRBV2 and TRBJ2-5, with 8 central nucleotides matching TRBD1. The sequencing input was PBMCs. The receptor was derived from a man in his thirties or forties in good health and CMV-seronegative. The sequenced DNA is TGTGCCAGCAGATTGACGAGATCAGGGGGCGAAGAGACCCAGTACTTC. Translated, this gives CASRLTRSGGEETQYF. Reference TRBV2 and TRBJ2-5 proteins supply the regions before and after the CDR3; the full variable domain is: EPEVTQTPSHQVTQMGQEVILRCVPISNHLYFYWYRQILGQKVEFLVSFYNNEISEKSEIFDDQFSVERPDGSNFTLKIRSTKLEDSAMYFCASRLTRSGGEETQYFGPGTRLLVL.